This note documents a single T cell receptor beta chain sequence. Generated by immunoSEQ multiplex PCR, the TCRdb table keeps only in-frame clones and is missing some. The sample yields 50,000 or so clones, approximately 87% seen once. This record belongs to a study of T cell clones after liver transplantation. Study information: Post-transplant blood was tracked for graft-donor-reactive T cell clones identified in a pre-transplant mixed lymphocyte reaction. As an antigen-independent comparator, third-party-reactive TCRbeta sequences came from pre-transplant mixed lymphocyte reactions. Samples came pre-transplant, pre-randomization before withdrawal, and post-randomization after withdrawal ended.

The CDR3 has 11 residues. Germline values: CDR1 SQVTM, CDR2 ANQGSEA. Trimming removed 7 bases at V and 1 base at J, with 4 bases between. The rearrangement joins TRBV29-1 to TRBJ1-4; the D is unclear. This TCR was sampled from a human patient who received a liver transplant. The graft donor may account for some of the T cells. Sample: CD8+ T cells from blood, taken 12 months after liver transplant. CDR3 region: CSALTNEKLFF. The CDR3 bases are TGCAGCGCGCTAACTAATGAAAAACTGTTTTTT.